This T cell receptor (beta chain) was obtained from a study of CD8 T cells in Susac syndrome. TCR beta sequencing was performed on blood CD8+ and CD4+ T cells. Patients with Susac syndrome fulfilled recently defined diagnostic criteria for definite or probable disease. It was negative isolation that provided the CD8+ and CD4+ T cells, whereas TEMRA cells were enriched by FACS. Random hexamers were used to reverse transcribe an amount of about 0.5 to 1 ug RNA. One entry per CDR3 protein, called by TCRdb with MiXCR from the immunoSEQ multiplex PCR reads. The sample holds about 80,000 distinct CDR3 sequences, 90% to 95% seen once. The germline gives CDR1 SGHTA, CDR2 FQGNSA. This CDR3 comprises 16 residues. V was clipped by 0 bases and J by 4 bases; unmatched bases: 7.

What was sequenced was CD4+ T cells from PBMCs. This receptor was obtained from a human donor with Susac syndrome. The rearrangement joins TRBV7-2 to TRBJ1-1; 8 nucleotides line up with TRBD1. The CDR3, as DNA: TGTGCCAGCAGCTTAGCGGGGCAGGGGGCGCCCACTGAAGCTTTCTTT. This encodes CASSLAGQGAPTEAFF.